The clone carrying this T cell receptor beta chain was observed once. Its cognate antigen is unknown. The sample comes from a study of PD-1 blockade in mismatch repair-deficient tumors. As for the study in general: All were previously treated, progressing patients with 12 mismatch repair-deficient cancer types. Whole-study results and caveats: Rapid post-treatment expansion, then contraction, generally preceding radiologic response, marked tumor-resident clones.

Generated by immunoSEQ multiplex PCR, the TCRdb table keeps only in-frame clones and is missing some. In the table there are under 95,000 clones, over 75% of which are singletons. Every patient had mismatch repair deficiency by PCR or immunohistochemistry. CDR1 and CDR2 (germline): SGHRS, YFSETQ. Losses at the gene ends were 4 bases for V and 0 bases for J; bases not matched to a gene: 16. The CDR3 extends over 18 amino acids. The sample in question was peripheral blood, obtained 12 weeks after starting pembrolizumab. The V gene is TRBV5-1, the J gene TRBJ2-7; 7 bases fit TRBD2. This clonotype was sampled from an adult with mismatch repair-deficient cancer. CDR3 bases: TGCGCCAGCAGCCCGGTGTCGGGGGTCAGCGGGGCCTCCTACGAGCAGTACTTC. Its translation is CASSPVSGVSGASYEQYF.